Listed below are T cell receptor beta chains from one sample, sequenced in a study of shared clonotypes between healthy human individuals. Measured with immunoSEQ multiplex PCR; TCRdb has only the in-frame clones, and not every one. Here the sample spans fewer than 1 million clones, about 97% being singletons. Sequencing input: naive CD8+ T cells sorted from blood. These receptor sequences come from a young man in good health. CDR3s include the opening cysteine and the closing phenylalanine or tryptophan. The D gene is left open where the match is weak. Clone size is shown for a subset of rows, as once, few, many or a class of expanded clone.

V: TRBV7-9
size: NA
J: TRBJ2-1
D: NA
CDR3: CASSATGNEQFF
DNA: TGTGCCAGCAGCGCGACAGGCAATGAGCAGTTCTTC

V: TRBV6-5
size: NA
J: TRBJ1-1
D: NA
CDR3: CASSYNIPDEAFF
DNA: TGTGCCAGCAGTTATAACATTCCTGATGAAGCTTTCTTT

V: TRBV28
size: once
J: TRBJ1-1
D: NA
CDR3: CASSSRDPGGTEAFF
DNA: TGTGCCAGCAGCAGCCGGGACCCGGGGGGCACTGAAGCTTTCTTT

V: TRBV27
size: once
J: TRBJ1-4
D: TRBD1
CDR3: CASSPRRQGATNEKLFF
DNA: TGTGCCAGCAGTCCCCGGAGACAGGGGGCAACTAATGAAAAACTGTTTTTT

V: TRBV7-9
size: NA
J: TRBJ1-1
D: TRBD1
CDR3: CASSSGQGAKTEAFF
DNA: TGTGCCAGCAGCTCGGGACAGGGGGCGAAAACTGAAGCTTTCTTT

V: TRBV19
size: NA
J: TRBJ2-7
D: NA
CDR3: CASSIGHTYEQYF
DNA: TGTGCCAGTAGTATAGGACACACCTACGAGCAGTACTTC

V: TRBV6-5
size: NA
J: TRBJ2-1
D: TRBD2
CDR3: CASSYASGGNNEQFF
DNA: TGTGCCAGCAGTTACGCTAGCGGGGGAAACAATGAGCAGTTCTTC

V: TRBV6-6
size: NA
J: TRBJ2-1
D: NA
CDR3: CASSYSLQAPSSEQFF
DNA: TGTGCCAGCAGTTACTCGCTCCAGGCGCCTAGCAGTGAGCAGTTCTTC

V: TRBV6-5
size: NA
J: TRBJ1-2
D: TRBD1
CDR3: CASSYGTGGESYGYTF
DNA: TGTGCCAGCAGTTACGGTACAGGGGGCGAATCGTATGGCTACACCTTC

V: TRBV27
size: NA
J: TRBJ1-5
D: NA
CDR3: CASVPQGWPQHF
DNA: TGTGCCAGCGTCCCCCAGGGGTGGCCCCAGCATTTT

V: TRBV6-4
size: NA
J: TRBJ1-1
D: NA
CDR3: CASSRNGRGGKSTEAFF
DNA: TGTGCCAGCAGCCGAAACGGTAGGGGTGGAAAGAGCACTGAAGCTTTCTTT

V: TRBV27
size: NA
J: TRBJ1-2
D: NA
CDR3: CASSFEPDYGYTF
DNA: TGTGCCAGCAGTTTTGAGCCGGACTATGGCTACACCTTC

V: TRBV7-7
size: NA
J: TRBJ2-5
D: NA
CDR3: CASSYRFQETQYF
DNA: TGTGCTAGCAGCTACAGGTTCCAAGAGACCCAGTACTTC

V: TRBV7-6
size: NA
J: TRBJ2-1
D: TRBD2
CDR3: CASSYGTSGIYEQFF
DNA: TGTGCCAGCAGCTATGGGACTAGCGGGATCTATGAGCAGTTCTTC

V: TRBV21-1
size: NA
J: TRBJ2-1
D: NA
CDR3: CASSISALAGRNNEQFF
DNA: TGTGCCAGCAGCATTAGCGCACTAGCGGGGAGAAACAATGAGCAGTTCTTC

V: TRBV7-2
size: NA
J: TRBJ1-1
D: NA
CDR3: CASSLLSWEGLRTEAFF
DNA: TGTGCCAGCAGCTTACTTAGTTGGGAAGGGCTTCGCACTGAAGCTTTCTTT

V: TRBV4-3
size: NA
J: TRBJ1-2
D: NA
CDR3: CASSQDWPGNYGYTF
DNA: TGCGCCAGCAGCCAAGATTGGCCGGGGAACTATGGCTACACCTTC

V: TRBV29-1
size: NA
J: TRBJ2-1
D: TRBD2
CDR3: CSAHGTRTIDEQFF
DNA: TGCAGCGCCCACGGGACTAGGACAATCGATGAGCAGTTCTTC

V: TRBV10-3
size: NA
J: TRBJ2-2
D: TRBD2
CDR3: CAISPVASGSPGELFF
DNA: TGTGCCATCAGCCCTGTCGCTAGCGGGAGCCCCGGGGAGCTGTTTTTT

V: TRBV7-9
size: NA
J: TRBJ2-7
D: NA
CDR3: CASSPWVGGPGEQYF
DNA: TGTGCCAGCAGCCCGTGGGTTGGAGGGCCCGGGGAGCAGTACTTC

V: TRBV27
size: once
J: TRBJ2-7
D: NA
CDR3: CASSLLDQTYEQYF
DNA: TGTGCCAGCAGTCTCCTGGACCAAACCTACGAGCAGTACTTC

V: TRBV6-1
size: NA
J: TRBJ2-5
D: TRBD2
CDR3: CASMGLAGEETQYF
DNA: TGTGCCAGCATGGGACTAGCGGGAGAAGAGACCCAGTACTTC

V: TRBV10-1
size: NA
J: TRBJ2-7
D: NA
CDR3: CASSEGGEQYF
DNA: TGCGCCAGCAGTGAGGGGGGCGAGCAGTACTTC

V: TRBV5-5
size: NA
J: TRBJ2-7
D: TRBD1
CDR3: CASSSGQGAYEQYF
DNA: TGTGCCAGCAGCTCCGGACAGGGGGCTTACGAGCAGTACTTC

V: TRBV2
size: NA
J: TRBJ2-1
D: NA
CDR3: CASRWTVSSSYNEQFF
DNA: TGTGCCAGCAGATGGACAGTCTCCAGCTCCTACAATGAGCAGTTCTTC

V: TRBV5-6
size: NA
J: TRBJ2-7
D: TRBD1
CDR3: CASSLGQGYYEQYF
DNA: TGTGCCAGCAGCCTAGGACAGGGTTATTACGAGCAGTACTTC

V: TRBV29-1
size: NA
J: TRBJ2-7
D: NA
CDR3: CSGRDEGVYEQYF
DNA: TGCAGCGGCCGGGACGAGGGGGTCTACGAGCAGTACTTC

V: TRBV13
size: NA
J: TRBJ2-7
D: TRBD2
CDR3: CASSSTGTRAEQYF
DNA: TGTGCCAGCAGCTCCACCGGGACTAGAGCGGAGCAGTACTTC

V: TRBV7-6
size: NA
J: TRBJ2-7
D: TRBD2
CDR3: CASSLEGLAGGTSLDEQYF
DNA: TGTGCCAGCAGCTTAGAGGGACTAGCGGGAGGGACCTCCCTGGACGAGCAGTACTTC

V: TRBV29-1
size: NA
J: TRBJ2-1
D: TRBD2
CDR3: CSVFGRSNEQFF
DNA: TGCAGCGTCTTCGGGAGGTCAAATGAGCAGTTCTTC

V: TRBV6-1
size: NA
J: TRBJ2-1
D: NA
CDR3: CASTPSYNEQFF
DNA: TGTGCCAGCACCCCCTCCTACAATGAGCAGTTCTTC

V: TRBV5-1
size: NA
J: TRBJ2-7
D: NA
CDR3: CASSNSGESLYEQYF
DNA: TGCGCCAGCAGCAACTCAGGGGAATCCCTCTACGAGCAGTACTTC

V: TRBV18
size: NA
J: TRBJ2-1
D: TRBD2
CDR3: CASSPREGLYNEQFF
DNA: TGTGCCAGCTCGCCGCGGGAGGGCCTTTACAATGAGCAGTTCTTC

V: TRBV5-1
size: NA
J: TRBJ2-2
D: NA
CDR3: CASSLRQNTGELFF
DNA: TGCGCCAGCAGCTTGCGACAGAACACCGGGGAGCTGTTTTTT

V: TRBV4-2
size: NA
J: TRBJ2-3
D: TRBD2
CDR3: CASSQAPTELGEGRDTQYF
DNA: TGTGCCAGCAGCCAAGCCCCTACTGAGCTGGGGGAGGGTAGGGATACGCAGTATTTT

V: TRBV6-6
size: NA
J: TRBJ2-7
D: NA
CDR3: CASSPPASEQYF
DNA: TGTGCCAGCAGTCCCCCCGCGAGTGAGCAGTACTTC

V: TRBV7-9
size: few
J: TRBJ2-1
D: NA
CDR3: CASSPRERGNEQFF
DNA: TGTGCCAGCAGCCCCAGGGAGCGAGGCAATGAGCAGTTCTTC

V: TRBV5-1
size: NA
J: TRBJ2-2
D: NA
CDR3: CASSLYLRSGELFF
DNA: TGCGCCAGCAGCTTGTATCTCCGGTCCGGGGAGCTGTTTTTT

V: TRBV2
size: NA
J: TRBJ1-1
D: NA
CDR3: CASIEAMNTEAFF
DNA: TGTGCCAGCATTGAGGCCATGAACACTGAAGCTTTCTTT

V: TRBV25-1
size: NA
J: TRBJ1-2
D: NA
CDR3: CASSGSGQPDTF
DNA: TGTGCCAGCAGTGGAAGCGGACAGCCTGACACCTTC

V: TRBV7-9
size: NA
J: TRBJ2-1
D: NA
CDR3: CASSSGRRLDEQFF
DNA: TGTGCCAGCAGCTCGGGACGGAGGCTCGATGAGCAGTTCTTC

V: TRBV18
size: NA
J: TRBJ2-7
D: TRBD2
CDR3: CASSLRGLGRTYEQYF
DNA: TGTGCCAGCTCACTACGGGGACTAGGGAGAACCTACGAGCAGTACTTC

V: TRBV5-5
size: few
J: TRBJ1-1
D: TRBD1
CDR3: CASNGQVSTEAFF
DNA: TGTGCCAGCAACGGACAGGTGTCCACTGAAGCTTTCTTT

V: TRBV27
size: NA
J: TRBJ2-3
D: NA
CDR3: CASSLNWADTQYF
DNA: TGTGCCAGCAGCCTGAACTGGGCGGATACGCAGTATTTT

V: TRBV7-2
size: NA
J: TRBJ2-7
D: NA
CDR3: CASSLDLASYEQYF
DNA: TGTGCCAGCAGTCTCGACTTAGCGTCCTACGAGCAGTACTTC

V: TRBV6-5
size: once
J: TRBJ2-3
D: NA
CDR3: CASSSGTDTQYF
DNA: TGTGCCAGCAGCTCGGGGACAGATACGCAGTATTTT

V: TRBV9
size: NA
J: TRBJ1-2
D: NA
CDR3: CASSVDSGEDGYTF
DNA: TGTGCCAGCAGCGTAGATTCGGGAGAGGATGGCTACACCTTC

V: TRBV5-1
size: NA
J: TRBJ1-4
D: NA
CDR3: CASSSPQGDEKLFF
DNA: TGCGCCAGCAGTTCCCCCCAGGGTGATGAAAAACTGTTTTTT

V: TRBV2
size: once
J: TRBJ2-7
D: NA
CDR3: CASIIERNEQYF
DNA: TGTGCCAGCATCATTGAACGGAACGAGCAGTACTTC

V: TRBV7-8
size: NA
J: TRBJ2-1
D: TRBD2
CDR3: CASTASGRPWELVENVEQFF
DNA: TGTGCCAGCACGGCTAGCGGGAGACCATGGGAACTGGTCGAAAATGTTGAGCAGTTCTTC

V: TRBV7-3
size: NA
J: TRBJ2-1
D: NA
CDR3: CASSRDGINEQFF
DNA: TGTGCCAGCAGCCGGGACGGAATCAATGAGCAGTTCTTC

V: TRBV28
size: NA
J: TRBJ2-1
D: TRBD1
CDR3: CASRGQGRKWSYNEQFF
DNA: TGTGCCAGCAGAGGACAGGGTAGAAAGTGGTCCTACAATGAGCAGTTCTTC